This T cell receptor (beta chain) was retrieved from a study of molecular identifiers for immune sequencing clone quantification. CDR1 is SGHTA and CDR2 is FQGNSA in the germline V gene. This CDR3 spans 16 amino acids. Losses at the gene ends were 8 bases for V and 0 bases for J; bases not matched to a gene: 10. Ten or more counts support this clonotype. From the PCR reads, TCRdb called clonotypes with MiXCR, one entry per CDR3 protein. The table has hundreds of thousands of distinct CDR3 sequences, over 25% seen once; the top ten hold 0.6% to 0.9%. Sequenced material: naive CD8+ T cells from blood, with Jurkat cell RNA spiked in. The sample's subset: FACS-sorted CD8+CD4-CCR7+CD45RA+ naive T cells. The clonotype originates from a human donor in good health. Some libraries in this study had Jurkat cell RNA spiked in. V is TRBV7-2 and J is TRBJ2-3; 8 positions agree with TRBD2. This CDR3 reads CASEPLAGSSTDTQYF. Written as DNA, the CDR3 is TGTGCCAGCGAACCTCTAGCGGGTTCTAGCACAGATACGCAGTATTTT.